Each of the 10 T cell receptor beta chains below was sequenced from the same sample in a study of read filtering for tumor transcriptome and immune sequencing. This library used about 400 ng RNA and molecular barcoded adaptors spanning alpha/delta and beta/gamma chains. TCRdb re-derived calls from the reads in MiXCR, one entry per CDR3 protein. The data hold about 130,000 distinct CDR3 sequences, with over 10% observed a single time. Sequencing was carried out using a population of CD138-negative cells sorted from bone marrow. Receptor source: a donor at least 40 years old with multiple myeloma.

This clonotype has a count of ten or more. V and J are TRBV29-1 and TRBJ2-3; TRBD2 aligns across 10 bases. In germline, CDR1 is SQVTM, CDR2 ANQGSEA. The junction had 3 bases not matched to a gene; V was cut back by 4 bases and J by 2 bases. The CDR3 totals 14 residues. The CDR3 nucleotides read TGCAGCGTTGCTAGCGGGAGTTCCACAGATACGCAGTATTTT. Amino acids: CSVASGSSTDTQYF.

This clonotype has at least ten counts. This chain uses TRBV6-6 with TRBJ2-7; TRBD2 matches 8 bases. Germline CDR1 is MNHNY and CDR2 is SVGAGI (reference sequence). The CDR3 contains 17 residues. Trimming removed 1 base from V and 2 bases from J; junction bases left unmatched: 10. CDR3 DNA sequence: TGTGCCAGCAGTTACTGGGAAACCGGGACTAGGGCCTACGAGCAGTACTTC. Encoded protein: CASSYWETGTRAYEQYF.

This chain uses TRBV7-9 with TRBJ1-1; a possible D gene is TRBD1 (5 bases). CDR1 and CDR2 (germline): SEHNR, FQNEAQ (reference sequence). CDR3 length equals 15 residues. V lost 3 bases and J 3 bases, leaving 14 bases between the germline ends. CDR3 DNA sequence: TGTGCCAGCAGCTTGCCCCCGACAGAGGACACTGAAGCTTTCTTT. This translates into CASSLPPTEDTEAFF.

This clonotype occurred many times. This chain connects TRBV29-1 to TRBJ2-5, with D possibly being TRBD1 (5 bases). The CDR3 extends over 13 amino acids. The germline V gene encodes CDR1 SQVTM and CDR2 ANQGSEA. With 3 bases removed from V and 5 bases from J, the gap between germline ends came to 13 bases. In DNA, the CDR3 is TGCAGCGTTGAGGGTCAGGGTTGGGAGACCCAGTACTTC. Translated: CSVEGQGWETQYF.

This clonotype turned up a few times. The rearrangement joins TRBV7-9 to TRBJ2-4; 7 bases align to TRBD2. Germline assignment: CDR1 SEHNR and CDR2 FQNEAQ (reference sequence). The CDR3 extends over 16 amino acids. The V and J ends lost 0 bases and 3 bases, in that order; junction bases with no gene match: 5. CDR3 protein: CASSLAGGPVKNIQYF. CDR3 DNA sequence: TGTGCCAGCAGCTTAGCGGGAGGGCCCGTCAAAAACATTCAGTACTTC.

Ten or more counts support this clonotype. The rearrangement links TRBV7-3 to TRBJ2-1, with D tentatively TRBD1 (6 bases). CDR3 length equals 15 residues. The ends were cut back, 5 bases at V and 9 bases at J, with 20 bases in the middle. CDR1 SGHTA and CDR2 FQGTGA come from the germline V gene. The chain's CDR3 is CASSREGQGNGEQFF. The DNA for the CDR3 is TGTGCCAGCAGCCGCGAGGGGCAGGGGAACGGTGAGCAGTTCTTC.

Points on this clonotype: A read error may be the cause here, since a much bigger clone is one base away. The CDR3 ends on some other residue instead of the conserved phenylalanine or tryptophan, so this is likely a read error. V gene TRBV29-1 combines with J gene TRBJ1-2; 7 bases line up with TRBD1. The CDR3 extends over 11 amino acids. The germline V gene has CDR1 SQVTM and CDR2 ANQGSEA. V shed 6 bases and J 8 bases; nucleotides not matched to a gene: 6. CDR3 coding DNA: TGCAGCGTGCTGAGAGGGGGCGGCTACACCCTC. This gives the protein CSVLRGGGYTL.

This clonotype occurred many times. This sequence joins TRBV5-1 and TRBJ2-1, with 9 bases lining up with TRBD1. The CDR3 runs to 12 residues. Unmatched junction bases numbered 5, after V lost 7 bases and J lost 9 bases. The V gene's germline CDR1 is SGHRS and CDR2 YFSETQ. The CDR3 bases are TGCGCCAGCGGGACAGGGATGGGTGAGCAGTTCTTC. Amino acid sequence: CASGTGMGEQFF. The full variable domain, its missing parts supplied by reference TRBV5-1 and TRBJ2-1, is KAGVTQTPRYLIKTRGQQVTLSCSPISGHRSVSWYQQTPGQGLQFLFEYFSETQRNKGNFPGRFSGRQFSNSRSEMNVSTLELGDSALYLCASGTGMGEQFFGPGTRLTVL.

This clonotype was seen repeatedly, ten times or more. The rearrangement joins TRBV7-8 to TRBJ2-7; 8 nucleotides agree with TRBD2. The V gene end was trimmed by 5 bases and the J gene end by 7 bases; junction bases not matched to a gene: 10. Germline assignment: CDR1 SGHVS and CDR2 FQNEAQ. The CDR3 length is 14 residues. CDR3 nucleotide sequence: TGTGCCAGCAGCGCCGGACTAGCCACGAGGGAGCAGTACTTC. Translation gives CASSAGLATREQYF. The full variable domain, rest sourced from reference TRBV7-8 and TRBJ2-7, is GAGVSQSPRYKVAKRGQDVALRCDPISGHVSLFWYQQALGQGPEFLTYFQNEAQLDKSGLPSDRFFAERPEGSVSTLKIQRTQQEDSAVYLCASSAGLATREQYFGPGTRLTVT.

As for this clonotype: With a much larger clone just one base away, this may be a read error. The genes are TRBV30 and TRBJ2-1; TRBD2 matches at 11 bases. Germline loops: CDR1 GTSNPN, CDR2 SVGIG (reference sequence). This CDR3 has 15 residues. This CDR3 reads CAWTSGLAVGNERFF. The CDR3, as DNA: TGTGCCTGGACATCGGGACTAGCGGTAGGAAATGAGCGGTTCTTC.